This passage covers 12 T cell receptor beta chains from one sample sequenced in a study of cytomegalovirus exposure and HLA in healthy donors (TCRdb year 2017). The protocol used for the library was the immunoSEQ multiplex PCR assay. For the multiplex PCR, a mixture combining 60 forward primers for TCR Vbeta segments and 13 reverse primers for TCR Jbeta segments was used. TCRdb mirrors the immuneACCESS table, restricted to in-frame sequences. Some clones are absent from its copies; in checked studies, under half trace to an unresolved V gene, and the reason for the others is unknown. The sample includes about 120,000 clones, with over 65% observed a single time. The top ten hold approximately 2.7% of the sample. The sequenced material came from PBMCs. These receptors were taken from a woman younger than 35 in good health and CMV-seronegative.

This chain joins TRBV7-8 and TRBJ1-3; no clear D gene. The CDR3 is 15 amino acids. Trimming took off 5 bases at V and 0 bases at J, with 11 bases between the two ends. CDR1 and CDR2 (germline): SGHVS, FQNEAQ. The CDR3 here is CASSLGENSGNTIYF. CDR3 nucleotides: TGTGCCAGCAGCCTCGGAGAGAACTCTGGAAACACCATATATTTT.

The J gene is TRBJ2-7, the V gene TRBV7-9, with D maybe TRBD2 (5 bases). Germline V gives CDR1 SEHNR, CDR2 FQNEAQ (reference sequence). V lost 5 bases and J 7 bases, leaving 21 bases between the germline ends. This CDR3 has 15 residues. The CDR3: CASSPSWESLREQYF. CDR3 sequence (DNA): TGTGCCAGCAGCCCGTCGTGGGAGTCCCTACGGGAGCAGTACTTC.

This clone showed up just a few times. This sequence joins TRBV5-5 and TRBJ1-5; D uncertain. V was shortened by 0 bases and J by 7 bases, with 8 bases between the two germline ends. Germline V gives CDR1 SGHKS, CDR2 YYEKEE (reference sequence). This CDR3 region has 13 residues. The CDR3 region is CASSLAERQPQHF. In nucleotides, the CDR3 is TGTGCCAGCAGCTTGGCCGAGAGGCAGCCCCAGCATTTT. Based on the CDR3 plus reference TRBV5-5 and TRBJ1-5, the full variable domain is DAGVTQSPTHLIKTRGQQVTLRCSPISGHKSVSWYQQVLGQGPQFIFQYYEKEERGRGNFPDRFSARQFPNYSSELNVNALLLGDSALYLCASSLAERQPQHFGDGTRLSIL.

The chain's CDR3 is CASSNRQGGQPQHF. CDR3 nucleotides: TGTGCCAGTAGTAATAGACAGGGCGGGCAGCCCCAGCATTTT. The rearrangement links TRBV19 to TRBJ1-5; 7 nucleotides align to TRBD1. The CDR3 sequence is 14 residues long. From germline, CDR1 is LNHDA and CDR2 SQIVND (reference sequence). J lost 7 bases, V lost 4 bases, and 7 bases had no gene match. The full variable domain, with the rest looked up from reference TRBV19 and TRBJ1-5, is DGGITQSPKYLFRKEGQNVTLSCEQNLNHDAMYWYRQDPGQGLRLIYYSQIVNDFQKGDIAEGYSVSREKKESFPLTVTSAQKNPTAFYLCASSNRQGGQPQHFGDGTRLSIL.

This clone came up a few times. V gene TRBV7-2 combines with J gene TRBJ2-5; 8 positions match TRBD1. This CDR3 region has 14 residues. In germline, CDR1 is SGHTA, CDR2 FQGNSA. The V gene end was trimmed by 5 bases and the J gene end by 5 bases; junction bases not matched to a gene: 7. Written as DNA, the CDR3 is TGTGCCAGCAGCCCGGACAGGGATCGGGAGACCCAGTACTTC. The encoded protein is CASSPDRDRETQYF.

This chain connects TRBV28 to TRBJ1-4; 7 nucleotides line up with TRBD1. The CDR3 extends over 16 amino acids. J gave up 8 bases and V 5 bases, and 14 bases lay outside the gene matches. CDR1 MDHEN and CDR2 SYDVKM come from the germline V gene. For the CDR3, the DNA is TGTGCCAGCAGTCTCCGACAGGGCGGCCTCCTAGAAAAACTGTTTTTT. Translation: CASSLRQGGLLEKLFF.

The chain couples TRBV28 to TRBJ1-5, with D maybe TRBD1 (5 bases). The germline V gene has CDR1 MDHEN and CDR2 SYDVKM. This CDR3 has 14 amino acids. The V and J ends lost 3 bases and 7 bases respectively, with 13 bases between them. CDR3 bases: TGTGCCAGCAGTTTGGAAAGGAGGGGACAGCCCCAGCATTTT. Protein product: CASSLERRGQPQHF.

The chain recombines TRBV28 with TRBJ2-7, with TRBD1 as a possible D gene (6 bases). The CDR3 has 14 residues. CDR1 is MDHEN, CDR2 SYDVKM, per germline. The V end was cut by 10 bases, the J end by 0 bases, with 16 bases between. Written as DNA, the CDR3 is TGTGCCACCGCTATCACAGGGAGCTCCTACGAGCAGTACTTC. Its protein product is CATAITGSSYEQYF.

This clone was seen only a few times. The CDR3 nucleotides read TGTGCCAGTCAGACAGGGACAGCGAACACTGAAGCTTTCTTT. Amino acid sequence: CASQTGTANTEAFF. This chain connects TRBV30 to TRBJ1-1, with 7 bases fitting TRBD1. CDR1 is GTSNPN, CDR2 SVGIG, per germline (reference sequence). V lost 8 bases and J lost 1; bases outside the gene matches: 10. This CDR3 has 14 amino acids.

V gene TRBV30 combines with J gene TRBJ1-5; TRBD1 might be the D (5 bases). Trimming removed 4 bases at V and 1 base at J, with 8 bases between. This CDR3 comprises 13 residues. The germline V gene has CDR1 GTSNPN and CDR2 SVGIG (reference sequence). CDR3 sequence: CAWNGGSNQPQHF. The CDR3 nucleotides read TGTGCCTGGAATGGGGGGAGCAATCAGCCCCAGCATTTT.

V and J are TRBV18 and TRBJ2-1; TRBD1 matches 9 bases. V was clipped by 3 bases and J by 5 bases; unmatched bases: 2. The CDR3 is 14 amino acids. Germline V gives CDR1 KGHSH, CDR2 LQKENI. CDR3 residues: CASSPGQGNNEQFF. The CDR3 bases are TGTGCCAGCTCACCGGGACAGGGCAACAATGAGCAGTTCTTC.

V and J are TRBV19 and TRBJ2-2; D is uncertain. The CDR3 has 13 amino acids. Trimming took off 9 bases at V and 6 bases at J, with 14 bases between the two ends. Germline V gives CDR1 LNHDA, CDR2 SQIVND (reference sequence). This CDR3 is CASLGVFPGELFF. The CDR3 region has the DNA TGTGCCAGCCTAGGCGTCTTCCCCGGGGAGCTGTTTTTT.